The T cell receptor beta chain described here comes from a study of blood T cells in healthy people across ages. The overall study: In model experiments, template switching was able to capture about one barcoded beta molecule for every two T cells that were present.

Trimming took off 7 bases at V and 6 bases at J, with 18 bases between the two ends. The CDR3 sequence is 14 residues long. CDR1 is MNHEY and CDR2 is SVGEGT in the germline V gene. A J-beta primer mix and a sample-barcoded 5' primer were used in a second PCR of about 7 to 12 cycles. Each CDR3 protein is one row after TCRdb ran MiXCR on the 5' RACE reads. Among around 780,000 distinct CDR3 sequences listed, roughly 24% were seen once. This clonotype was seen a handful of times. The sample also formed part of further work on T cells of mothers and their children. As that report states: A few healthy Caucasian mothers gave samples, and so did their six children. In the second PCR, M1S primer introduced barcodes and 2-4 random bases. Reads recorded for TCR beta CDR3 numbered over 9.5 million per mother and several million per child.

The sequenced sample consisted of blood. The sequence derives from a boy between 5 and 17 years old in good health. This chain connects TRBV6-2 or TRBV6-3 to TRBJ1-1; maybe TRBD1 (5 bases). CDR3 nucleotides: TGTGCCAGCACCGACCAAACATGGGGCGCTGAAGCTTTCTTT. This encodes CASTDQTWGAEAFF.